One and the same sample provided the 25 T cell receptor beta chains below, sequenced in a study of blood T cell repertoires in COVID-19 (TCRdb year 2020). The protocol used for the library was the immunoSEQ multiplex PCR assay. Here the immuneACCESS table is served through TCRdb, limited to in-frame sequences with V and J called. Missing clones are a known gap in these copies; in checked studies unresolved V genes cover under half, and the rest lacks a known reason. Present in this sample are 200,000 to 250,000 clones, about 81% of which were seen just once. The ten largest clonotypes hold 8% to 9% of the sample. The specimen sequenced was peripheral blood. These receptor sequences come from a woman of 80 years or more with COVID-19, enrolled during active disease.

V is TRBV5-4 and J is TRBJ2-3, with TRBD2 identical over 8 bases. The CDR3 is 15 residues long. CDR1 is SGHNT, CDR2 YYREEE, per germline (reference sequence). After removal of 3 bases from V and 5 bases from J, the junction contained 8 bases not matched to a gene. DNA for the CDR3: TGTGCCAGCAGCTCACCGGGACTAGGGAGAGATACGCAGTATTTT. It is translated as CASSSPGLGRDTQYF. Using reference TRBV5-4 and TRBJ2-3 for the parts outside the CDR3, the full variable domain is ETGVTQSPTHLIKTRGQQVTLRCSSQSGHNTVSWYQQALGQGPQFIFQYYREEENGRGNFPPRFSGLQFPNYSSELNVNALELDDSALYLCASSSPGLGRDTQYFGPGTRLTVL.

CDR3 sequence reads: CASSPRTSGIQNEQFF. CDR3 coding DNA: TGTGCCAGCTCACCGAGGACTAGCGGGATTCAAAATGAGCAGTTCTTC. V is TRBV18 and J is TRBJ2-1; the match to TRBD2 covers 12 bases. Germline V gives CDR1 KGHSH, CDR2 LQKENI. CDR3 size: 16 residues. V lost 3 bases and J lost 7; bases outside the gene matches: 7.

The chain links TRBV19 to TRBJ1-6; no reliable D call. Germline V gene lookup returns CDR1 LNHDA and CDR2 SQIVND (reference sequence). This CDR3 comprises 15 residues. V shed 3 bases and J shed 7 bases, with 13 bases lying between them. The CDR3 DNA follows: TGTGCCAGTAGTATCCCCGCTAGTCCAAATTCACCCCTCCACTTT. It codes for CASSIPASPNSPLHF.

V and J are TRBV7-2 and TRBJ2-7, with 8 bases identical to TRBD1. The CDR3 has 14 residues. V dropped 5 bases and J dropped 3; count of bases not matched to a gene: 6. The V gene's germline CDR1 is SGHTA and CDR2 FQGNSA. CDR3 DNA sequence: TGTGCCAGCAGCACCAGGGGGCTGGTCTACGAGCAGTACTTC. This codes for CASSTRGLVYEQYF.

The gene calls are TRBV18 and TRBJ2-1; 8 positions match TRBD1. Trimming took 6 bases from V and 4 from J; bases not matched to a gene: 8. This CDR3 is built from 15 residues. The V gene's germline CDR1 is KGHSH and CDR2 LQKENI. The CDR3 nucleotides are TGTGCCAGCTCGGGACAGGCTAGAAGTTACAATGAGCAGTTCTTC. This codes for CASSGQARSYNEQFF. The variable domain in full, with the rest retrieved from reference TRBV18 and TRBJ2-1, is NAGVMQNPRHLVRRRGQEARLRCSPMKGHSHVYWYRQLPEEGLKFMVYLQKENIIDESGMPKERFSAEFPKEGPSILRIQQVVRGDSAAYFCASSGQARSYNEQFFGPGTRLTVL.

V is TRBV28 and J is TRBJ1-6, with TRBD1 matching 7 bases. There are 14 residues in the CDR3. J was trimmed by 7 bases and V by 7 bases; bases with no gene match: 7. Germline V lookup: CDR1 MDHEN, CDR2 SYDVKM. Here the CDR3 DNA reads TGTGCCAGCAAGCCGGGACAGACAAATTCACCCCTCCACTTT. Protein product: CASKPGQTNSPLHF.

The chain combines TRBV6-5 with TRBJ1-2; maybe TRBD1 (5 bases). V was pared by 7 bases and J by 2 bases, with 11 bases between. CDR1 MNHEY and CDR2 SVGAGI come from the germline V gene. This CDR3 region has 13 residues. The CDR3, as DNA: TGTGCCAGCAATGCAGGGTGGAACTATGGCTACACCTTC. Protein: CASNAGWNYGYTF.

V and J are TRBV5-4 and TRBJ1-2, with 9 bases that match TRBD1. This CDR3 spans 15 amino acids. The germline CDR1 and CDR2 sequences are SGHNT and YYREEE (reference sequence). The junction had 11 bases not matched to a gene; V was cut back by 3 bases and J by 8 bases. CDR3 amino acids: CASSSAGTGLKGYTF. The CDR3 DNA reads TGTGCCAGCAGCTCCGCCGGGACAGGGTTGAAAGGCTACACCTTC.

J is TRBJ1-4 and V is TRBV6-2 or TRBV6-3, with D possibly matching TRBD1 (6 bases). The V gene lost 5 bases and the J gene lost 14 bases, with 12 bases spanning the gap. The CDR3 runs to 11 residues. Germline values: CDR1 MNHEY, CDR2 SVGEGT. The CDR3 DNA sequence: TGTGCCAGCAGTCAAGGGGGAAACCTGTTTTTT. Protein: CASSQGGNLFF.

The rearrangement joins TRBV6-6 to TRBJ2-1; 7 positions match TRBD2. V lost 2 bases to trimming and J lost 3 bases; unmatched junction nucleotides: 1. The germline CDR1 and CDR2 sequences are MNHNY and SVGAGI (reference sequence). The CDR3 spans 14 residues. This chain's CDR3 is CASSYGGDYNEQFF. The CDR3 region has the DNA TGTGCCAGCAGTTACGGGGGGGACTACAATGAGCAGTTCTTC.

J is TRBJ2-7 and V is TRBV6-5; D remains ambiguous. CDR3 length: 12 amino acids. CDR1 MNHEY and CDR2 SVGAGI come from the germline V gene. Trimming stripped 10 bases from V and 4 bases from J, with 14 bases between. The CDR3 coding sequence is TGTGCCATCCGTGCGGTTACTTACGAGCAGTACTTC. Translation gives CAIRAVTYEQYF.

The rearrangement joins TRBV7-9 to TRBJ2-3; D perhaps matches TRBD1 (5 bases). CDR3 length: 13 residues. From germline, CDR1 is SEHNR and CDR2 FQNEAQ (reference sequence). V gave up 7 bases and J gave up 4 bases, with 12 bases separating them. In DNA form, the CDR3 reads TGTGCCAGCATTTATGGGGCGGCAGATACGCAGTATTTT. It is translated as CASIYGAADTQYF.

V usage is TRBV29-1 and J usage is TRBJ2-3; 13 bases line up with TRBD2. The CDR3 totals 16 residues. The V segment lost 6 bases and the J segment 2 bases; nucleotides outside the gene matches: 8. Germline assignment: CDR1 SQVTM and CDR2 ANQGSEA. The CDR3 loop is CSVNGLAGENTDTQYF. The CDR3 bases are TGCAGCGTCAACGGACTAGCGGGGGAGAACACAGATACGCAGTATTTT.

This clone was detected once. V gene TRBV7-2 combines with J gene TRBJ2-1; TRBD2 agrees at 9 bases. Germline assignment: CDR1 SGHTA and CDR2 FQGNSA. V was clipped by 3 bases and J by 14 bases; unmatched bases: 2. CDR3 size: 11 residues. CDR3 nucleotide sequence: TGTGCCAGCAGCTTTGGCGGGAGGGAGTTCTTC. It codes for CASSFGGREFF. The full variable domain, with the rest looked up from reference TRBV7-2 and TRBJ2-1, is GAGVSQSPSNKVTEKGKDVELRCDPISGHTALYWYRQSLGQGLEFLIYFQGNSAPDKSGLPSDRFSAERTGGSVSTLTIQRTQQEDSAVYLCASSFGGREFFGPGTRLTVL.

V is TRBV6-6 and J is TRBJ1-4; 8 positions match TRBD1. The CDR3 runs to 14 residues. Germline assignment: CDR1 MNHNY and CDR2 SVGAGI (reference sequence). Trimming at V came to 7 bases and at J to 4 bases, leaving 5 bases not matched to a gene. The CDR3 sequence is CASIRGQVNEKLFF. Here the CDR3 DNA reads TGTGCCAGCATTAGGGGACAGGTTAATGAAAAACTGTTTTTT.

CDR3 DNA sequence: TGTGCCAGCAGCTCGCCGGGACTACAAGAGACCCAGTACTTC. Protein: CASSSPGLQETQYF. This chain joins TRBV9 and TRBJ2-5; 7 bases fit TRBD2. The CDR3 consists of 14 residues. With V trimmed by 4 bases and J by 2 bases, 5 bases remained unmatched. CDR1 SGDLS and CDR2 YYNGEE come from the germline V gene.

The V call is TRBV6-5, the J call TRBJ1-1; perhaps TRBD1 as D (6 bases). The CDR3 sequence is 13 residues long. The V end was cut by 6 bases, the J end by 5 bases, with 13 bases between. Germline V gene lookup returns CDR1 MNHEY and CDR2 SVGAGI. The CDR3 loop reads CASRNRDVTEAFF. The CDR3 region has the DNA TGTGCCAGCAGAAACAGGGACGTGACTGAAGCTTTCTTT.

The V call is TRBV29-1, the J call TRBJ1-4, with D uncertain. Germline V gene lookup returns CDR1 SQVTM and CDR2 ANQGSEA. This CDR3 is built from 13 residues. With 1 base removed from V and 3 bases from J, the gap between germline ends came to 6 bases. In nucleotides, the CDR3 is TGCAGCGTTGAAGTCGGAGCTAATGAAAAACTGTTTTTT. Protein product: CSVEVGANEKLFF.

The rearrangement joins TRBV3-1 (or the pseudogene TRBV3-2) to TRBJ1-1; D unclear. CDR1 and CDR2 from the germline V gene are LGHDT and YNNKEL (reference sequence). The CDR3 consists of 13 residues. The V end was cut by 4 bases, the J end by 3 bases, with 9 bases between. Here the CDR3 DNA reads TGTGCCAGCAGCCTTCGTGGAGACACTGAAGCTTTCTTT. This codes for CASSLRGDTEAFF.

The rearrangement links TRBV7-2 to TRBJ1-1; D not resolved. Germline V CDR1 and CDR2: SGHTA, FQGNSA. The V end was cut by 2 bases, the J end by 11 bases, with 15 bases between. This CDR3 has 13 amino acids. The CDR3 sequence: CASSLNGRRRAFF. The CDR3 DNA reads as TGTGCCAGCAGCTTAAACGGGAGACGGCGGGCTTTCTTT.

The chain combines TRBV29-1 with TRBJ2-7; D perhaps matches TRBD1 (5 bases). With 5 bases removed from V and 1 base from J, the gap between germline ends came to 18 bases. The germline CDR1 and CDR2 sequences are SQVTM and ANQGSEA. This CDR3 has 15 residues. The CDR3: CSVWTFSTFSYEQYF. The CDR3, as DNA: TGCAGCGTTTGGACATTTTCCACGTTTTCCTACGAGCAGTACTTC.

V is TRBV28 and J is TRBJ2-1; TRBD1 might be the D (6 bases). Germline assignment: CDR1 MDHEN and CDR2 SYDVKM. This CDR3 has 14 residues. V gave up 7 bases and J gave up 0 bases, with 10 bases separating them. Here the CDR3 DNA reads TGTGCCAGCACAGACAGGAGCTCCTACAATGAGCAGTTCTTC. The encoded protein is CASTDRSSYNEQFF.

This clone was recorded a few times. The rearrangement links TRBV5-1 to TRBJ1-6, with 7 positions matching TRBD1. The V gene's germline CDR1 is SGHRS and CDR2 YFSETQ. This CDR3 comprises 15 residues. V gave up 2 bases and J gave up 4 bases; unmatched junction bases: 3. CDR3 protein: CASSFGTVYNSPLHF. In nucleotides, the CDR3 is TGCGCCAGCAGCTTTGGGACAGTTTATAATTCACCCCTCCACTTT.

The J gene is TRBJ2-1, the V gene TRBV9, with 15 bases lining up with TRBD2. The CDR3 totals 15 residues. CDR1 and CDR2 (germline): SGDLS, YYNGEE. V lost 4 bases and J lost 6; bases outside the gene matches: 2. CDR3 amino acids: CASSSGLAGGNEQFF. The CDR3 DNA is TGTGCCAGCAGCTCGGGACTAGCGGGGGGCAATGAGCAGTTCTTC.

The chain links TRBV5-1 to TRBJ2-3, with TRBD2 matching 8 bases. V trimming: 4 bases; J trimming: 6 bases; junction bases outside the gene matches: 13. CDR1 and CDR2 from the germline V gene are SGHRS and YFSETQ. The CDR3 loop spans 16 amino acids. CDR3 in amino acids: CASSRQRETRSDTQYF. The CDR3 region has the DNA TGCGCCAGCAGCCGACAGCGGGAGACGCGTTCGGATACGCAGTATTTT.